Sequencing of this T cell receptor (beta chain) was carried out in a study of cytomegalovirus exposure and HLA in healthy donors. Study context: Some 200 million T cells yielded about 120 million unique TCR beta sequences, as an earlier analysis found. The study's findings and limits: Highly shared sequence variants in one cluster were likely a sequencing artifact. Earlier analysis yielded a pattern in which most TCR beta V segments were productive about 90% or about 30% of the time.

A multiplex PCR was run with 60 Vbeta primers and 13 Jbeta primers. Sequencing was performed with immunoSEQ multiplex PCR; in TCRdb, only in-frame clones are kept and a portion is missing. The sample has over 150,000 clones, roughly 77% seen once; the top ten hold roughly 2%. CDR1 is LNHDA, CDR2 SQIVND, per germline (reference sequence). The CDR3 is made up of 13 amino acids. V was pared by 1 base and J by 5 bases, with 8 bases between. Comments on this clone: The antigen is unknown.

Sequenced material: PBMCs. The V gene is TRBV19, the J gene TRBJ1-1; D is unresolved. The clonotype was recovered from a woman younger than 30 in good health and CMV-seronegative. CDR3 coding DNA: TGTGCCAGTAGTATAGCGAGAAGAACTGAAGCTTTCTTT. This translates into CASSIARRTEAFF.